What follows describes a single T cell receptor (beta chain). As a fraction of the sample, this clonotype is medium-sized (0.01 to 0.1%). It has no known antigen specificity. No per-base quality is available; no much larger clone lies one base away. RNA was extracted using the RNeasy kit, and about 0.5 to 1 ug of the RNA was reverse transcribed with random hexamers. TCR beta CDR3 regions were amplified with the immunoSEQ multiplex PCR assay covering 54 Vbeta and 13 Jbeta segments. PCR amplification bias was corrected by using a synthetic template baseline for primer optimization and computational correction. The original pipeline was this. Reads were assigned to V, D and J genes according to IMGT and analyzed in immunoSEQ Analyzer, with only productive sequences retained. To calculate clonality, Shannon entropy was normalized by log2 of the number of productive unique sequences and then subtracted from one. Public and private clones were assessed among the 100 most prevalent clones of each patient and control. Clones were defined as Susac-specific when absent from the healthy and MS cohorts, from fewer than 1,200 published viral clones and from other ImmuneACCESS disease sequences. TCRdb reprocessed the public reads (quality trimming at Q25 with fastp, clone calling with MiXCR) and kept in-frame beta chains. When rows share a CDR3 protein, they turn into one entry using the most common DNA and genes. These V and J calls derive from TCRdb rather than the authors' analysis. This sample lists roughly 89,000 distinct CDR3 sequences; about 96% were detected once. About 0.41% of the sample lies in the top ten.

The CDR3 numbers 16 residues from cysteine through phenylalanine. Only the CDR3 DNA is retained, 48 bases long and in frame from the first base. CDR1 and CDR2, per the germline V gene (reference sequence), are SEHNR and FQNEAQ. V ends up 6 bases short and J 1 base short, with an unmatched junction base count of 6. Peripheral blood CD8+ and CD4+ T cells from healthy donors, Susac syndrome patients and multiple sclerosis patients were profiled using high-throughput TCR beta sequencing. The Susac syndrome patients fulfilled recently defined diagnostic criteria for either definite or probable disease. Bulk CD8+ and CD4+ T cells were purified by magnetic negative isolation, whereas CD8+ TEMRA cells were enriched by FACS. Blood was collected in EDTA tubes and processed within 24 hours, with PBMCs isolated through density gradient centrifugation. PBMCs intended for TCR sequencing were cryopreserved in liquid nitrogen and were subsequently thawed in a 37 degrees C water bath. A purity of at least 90% was achieved for sorted or isolated CD4+, CD8+ and CD8+ TEMRA cells.

This entry is derived from a study of CD8 T cells in Susac syndrome (dated by TCRdb to about 2019). Regarding the complete study: Among the sequenced Susac syndrome patients, more than 5 had clinically active disease and 8 or 9 were in clinical remission. At blood withdrawal, Susac syndrome patients were therapy-naive, treated with corticosteroids (with IVIg additionally given to some), or treated with IVIg alone. Repertoire sequencing was used to test whether CD8+ T cell activation and differentiation in Susac syndrome was antigen driven. The study compared CD8+ T cell repertoire clonality among 12 healthy donors, approximately 14 Susac syndrome patients and about 16 multiple sclerosis patients. What the work shows at the level of the full study, not this receptor alone: Susac syndrome CD8+ repertoires showed clonal expansion, highest in CD8+ TEMRA cells and greater in clinically active than remitting patients. The TCR sequencing and HLA analysis was acknowledged to have included a relatively small number of individuals. Looking at Susac-specific public clones, the researchers identified sixteen in the total CD8+ repertoire and a few in the CD8+ TEMRA repertoire.

The TCR comes from a human donor with Susac syndrome. Recombination linked TRBV7-9 to TRBJ2-1; 10 middle bases align to TRBD2. The specimen sequenced was CD8+ T cells from PBMCs. This receptor has the CDR3 CASSHPGLASYNEQFF. The base sequence is TGTGCCAGCAGTCACCCGGGACTAGCGTCCTACAATGAGCAGTTCTTC.